A selection of T cell receptor beta chains follows, all from one sample in a study of CD8 T cells in Susac syndrome. A single record per CDR3 protein comes from TCRdb applying MiXCR to the immunoSEQ multiplex PCR reads. This table has 300,000 to 350,000 distinct CDR3 sequences, around 92% appearing once. Sequenced sample: CD4+ T cells from PBMCs. The receptor set was obtained from a human donor with multiple sclerosis. The CDR3 runs from the conserved cysteine through the conserved F or W. A D gene is named only where the DNA matches it firmly.

.	TRBV2	TRBJ2-2	CAAKGSGALTGELFF	TGTGCCGCGAAGGGGTCAGGGGCCCTAACCGGGGAGCTGTTTTTT
TRBD2	TRBV12-3/TRBV12-4	TRBJ2-1	CASSTGTRVNEQFF	TGTGCCAGCAGTACCGGGACTAGGGTCAATGAGCAGTTCTTC
.	TRBV29-1	TRBJ2-4	CSVFLAGGNIQYF	TGCAGCGTTTTTTTGGCAGGGGGGAACATTCAGTACTTC
.	TRBV7-2	TRBJ2-1	CASRDQSSYNEQFF	TGTGCCAGCAGGGACCAAAGCTCCTACAATGAGCAGTTCTTC
.	TRBV30	TRBJ1-2	CAWSLRDTIPTNYGYTF	TGTGCCTGGAGTCTTCGAGACACCATCCCGACTAACTATGGCTACACCTTC
.	TRBV18	TRBJ1-5	CASSDGTINNQPQHF	TGTGCCAGCTCAGACGGGACAATTAACAATCAGCCCCAGCATTTT
TRBD1	TRBV6-2/TRBV6-3	TRBJ2-2	CASSSGGPYTGELFF	TGTGCCAGCAGTTCAGGGGGACCATACACCGGGGAGCTGTTTTTT
.	TRBV6-2/TRBV6-3	TRBJ1-6	CASRFNRENSPLHF	TGTGCCAGCAGGTTCAACAGGGAAAATTCACCCCTCCACTTT
.	TRBV12-3/TRBV12-4	TRBJ1-1	CASSFTGMNTEAFF	TGTGCCAGCAGTTTTACAGGCATGAACACTGAAGCTTTCTTT
TRBD2	TRBV11-3	TRBJ2-1	CASSQEGTSGANSYNEQFF	TGTGCCAGCAGTCAAGAGGGTACTAGCGGGGCCAACTCCTACAATGAGCAGTTCTTC